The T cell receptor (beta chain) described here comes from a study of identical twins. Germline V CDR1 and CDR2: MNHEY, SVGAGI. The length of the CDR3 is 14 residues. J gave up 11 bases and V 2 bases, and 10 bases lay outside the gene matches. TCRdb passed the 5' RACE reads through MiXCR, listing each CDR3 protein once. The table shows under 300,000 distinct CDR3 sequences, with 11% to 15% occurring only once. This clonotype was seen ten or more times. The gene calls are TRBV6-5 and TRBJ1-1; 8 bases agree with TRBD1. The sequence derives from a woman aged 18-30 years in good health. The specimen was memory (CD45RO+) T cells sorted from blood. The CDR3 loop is CASSYRRGQGWAFF. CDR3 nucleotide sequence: TGTGCCAGCAGTTACCGCCGTGGACAGGGATGGGCTTTCTTT.